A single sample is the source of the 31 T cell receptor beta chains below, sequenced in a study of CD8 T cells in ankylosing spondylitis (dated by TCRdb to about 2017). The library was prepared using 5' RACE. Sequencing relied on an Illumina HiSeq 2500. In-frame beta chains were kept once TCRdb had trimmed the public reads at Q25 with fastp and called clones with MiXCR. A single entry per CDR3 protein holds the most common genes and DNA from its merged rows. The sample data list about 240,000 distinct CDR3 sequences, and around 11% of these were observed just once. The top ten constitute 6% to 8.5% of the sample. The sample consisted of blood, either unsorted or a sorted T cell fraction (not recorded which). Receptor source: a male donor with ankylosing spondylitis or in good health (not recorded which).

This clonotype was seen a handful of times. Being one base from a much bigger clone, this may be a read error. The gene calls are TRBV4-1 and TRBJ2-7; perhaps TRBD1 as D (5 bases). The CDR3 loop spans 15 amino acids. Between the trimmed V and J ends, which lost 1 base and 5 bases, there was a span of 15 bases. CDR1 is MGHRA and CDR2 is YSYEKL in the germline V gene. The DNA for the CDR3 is TGCGCCAGCAGCCAAGTTTTGGACATGGGGCACGAGCAGTACTTC. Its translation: CASSQVLDMGHEQYF.

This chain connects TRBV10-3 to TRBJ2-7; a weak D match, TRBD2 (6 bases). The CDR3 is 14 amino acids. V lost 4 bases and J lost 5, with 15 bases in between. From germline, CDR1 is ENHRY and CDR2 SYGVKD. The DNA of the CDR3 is TGTGCCATCAGTGTCTCCGGCGGGGAGGACGAGCAGTACTTC. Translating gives CAISVSGGEDEQYF.

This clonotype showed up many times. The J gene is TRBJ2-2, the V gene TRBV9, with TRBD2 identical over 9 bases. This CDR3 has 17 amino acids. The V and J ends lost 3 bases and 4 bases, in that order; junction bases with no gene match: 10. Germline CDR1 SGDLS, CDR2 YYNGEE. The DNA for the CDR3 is TGTGCCAGCAGCGAGGGGGGCGCTAGCGGGACCACCGGGGAGCTGTTTTTT. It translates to CASSEGGASGTTGELFF.

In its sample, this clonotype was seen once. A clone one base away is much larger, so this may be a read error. The CDR3 region has the DNA TGTGCCAGCGGCGTAAGTCCGGGGGAGTACAATGAGCAGTTCTTC. Translating gives CASGVSPGEYNEQFF. The gene calls are TRBV9 and TRBJ2-1; D may be TRBD2 (6 bases). This CDR3 contains 15 residues. Germline V gene lookup returns CDR1 SGDLS and CDR2 YYNGEE. The entire variable domain, with the rest obtained from reference TRBV9 and TRBJ2-1, is as follows: DSGVTQTPKHLITATGQRVTLRCSPRSGDLSVYWYQQSLDQGLQFLIQYYNGEERAKGNILERFSAQQFPDLHSELNLSSLELGDSALYFCASGVSPGEYNEQFFGPGTRLTVL.

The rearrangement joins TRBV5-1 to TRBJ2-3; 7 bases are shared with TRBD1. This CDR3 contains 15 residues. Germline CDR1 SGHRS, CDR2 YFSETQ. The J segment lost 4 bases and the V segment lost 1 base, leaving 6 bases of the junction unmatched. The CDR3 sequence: CASSLKGQGADTQYF. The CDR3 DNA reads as TGCGCCAGCAGCTTGAAGGGGCAGGGGGCAGATACGCAGTATTTT.

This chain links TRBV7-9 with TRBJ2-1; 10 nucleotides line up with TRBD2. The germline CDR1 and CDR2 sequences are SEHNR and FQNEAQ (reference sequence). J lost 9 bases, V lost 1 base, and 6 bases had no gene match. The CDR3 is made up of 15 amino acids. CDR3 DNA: TGTGCCAGCAGCTTAGTAGCGGGGGGACCGACTGAGCAGTTCTTC. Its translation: CASSLVAGGPTEQFF.

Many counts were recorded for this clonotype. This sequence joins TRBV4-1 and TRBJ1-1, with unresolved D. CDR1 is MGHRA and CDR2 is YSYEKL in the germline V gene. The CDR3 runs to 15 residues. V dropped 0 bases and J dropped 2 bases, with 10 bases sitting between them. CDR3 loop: CASSQDRRINTEAFF. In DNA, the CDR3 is TGCGCCAGCAGCCAAGATAGGAGGATTAACACTGAAGCTTTCTTT.

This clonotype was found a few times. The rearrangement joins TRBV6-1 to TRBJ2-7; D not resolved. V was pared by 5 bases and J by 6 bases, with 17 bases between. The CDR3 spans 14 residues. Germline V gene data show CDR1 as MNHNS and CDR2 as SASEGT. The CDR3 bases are TGTGCCAGCAGTATCTCTACTGTATCAAGCGAGCAGTACTTC. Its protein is CASSISTVSSEQYF.

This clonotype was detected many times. CDR3 in DNA: TGTGCCAGCAGTTTTGAATCACAGGGACCCCAGCATTTT. Translation gives CASSFESQGPQHF. V usage is TRBV12-3 or TRBV12-4 and J usage is TRBJ1-5; D is perhaps TRBD1 (6 bases). V lost 3 bases and J lost 10, with 13 bases in between. The CDR3 runs to 13 residues.

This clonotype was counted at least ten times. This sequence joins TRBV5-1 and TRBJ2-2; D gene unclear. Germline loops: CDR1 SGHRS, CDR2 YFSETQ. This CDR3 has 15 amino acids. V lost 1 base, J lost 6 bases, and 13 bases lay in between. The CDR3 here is CASSLIAQPSGELFF. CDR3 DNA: TGCGCCAGCAGCTTGATCGCACAGCCGTCCGGGGAGCTGTTTTTT.

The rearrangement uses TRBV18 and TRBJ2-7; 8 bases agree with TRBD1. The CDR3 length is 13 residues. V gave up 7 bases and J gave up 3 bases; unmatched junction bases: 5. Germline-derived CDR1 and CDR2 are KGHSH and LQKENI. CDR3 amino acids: CASLLGQGYEQYF. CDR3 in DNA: TGTGCCAGCTTGCTCGGACAGGGCTACGAGCAGTACTTC.

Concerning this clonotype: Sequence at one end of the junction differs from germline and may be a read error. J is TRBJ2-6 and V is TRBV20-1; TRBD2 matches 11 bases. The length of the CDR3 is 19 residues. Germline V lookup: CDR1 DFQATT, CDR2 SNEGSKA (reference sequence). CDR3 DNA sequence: TGCTGTGCTCGGGCTCCTGGCTTAGCGGGAGGGCCGGGGGCCAACGTCCTGACTTTC. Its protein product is CCARAPGLAGGPGANVLTF.

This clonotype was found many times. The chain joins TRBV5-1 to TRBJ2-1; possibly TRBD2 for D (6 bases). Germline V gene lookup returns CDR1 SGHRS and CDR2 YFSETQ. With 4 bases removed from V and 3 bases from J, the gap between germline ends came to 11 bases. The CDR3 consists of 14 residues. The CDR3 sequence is CASSAVEGYNEQFF. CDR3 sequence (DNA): TGCGCCAGCAGCGCAGTGGAGGGCTACAATGAGCAGTTCTTC.

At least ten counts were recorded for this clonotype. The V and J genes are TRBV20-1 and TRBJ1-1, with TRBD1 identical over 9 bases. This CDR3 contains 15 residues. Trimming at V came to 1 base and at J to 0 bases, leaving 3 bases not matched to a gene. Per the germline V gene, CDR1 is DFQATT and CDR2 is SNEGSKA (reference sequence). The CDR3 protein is CSARGDRVLNTEAFF. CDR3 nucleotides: TGCAGTGCTAGAGGGGACAGGGTCTTGAACACTGAAGCTTTCTTT.

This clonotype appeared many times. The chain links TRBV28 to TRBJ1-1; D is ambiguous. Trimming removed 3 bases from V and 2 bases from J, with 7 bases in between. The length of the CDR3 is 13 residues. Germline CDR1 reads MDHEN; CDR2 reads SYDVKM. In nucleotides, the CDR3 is TGTGCCAGCAGTTTCGCCAGCAACACTGAAGCTTTCTTT. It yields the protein CASSFASNTEAFF.

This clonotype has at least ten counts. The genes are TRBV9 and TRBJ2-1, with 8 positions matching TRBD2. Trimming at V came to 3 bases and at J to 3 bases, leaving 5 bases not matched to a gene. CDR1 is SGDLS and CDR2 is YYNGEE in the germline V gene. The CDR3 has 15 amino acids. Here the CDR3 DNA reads TGTGCCAGCAGCGCTCCGGGACTAGACTACAATGAGCAGTTCTTC. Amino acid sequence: CASSAPGLDYNEQFF.

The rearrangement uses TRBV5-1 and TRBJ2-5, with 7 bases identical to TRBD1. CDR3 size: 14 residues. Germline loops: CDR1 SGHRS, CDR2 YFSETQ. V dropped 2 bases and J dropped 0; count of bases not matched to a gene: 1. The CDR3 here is CASSFGTDQETQYF. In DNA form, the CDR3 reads TGCGCCAGCAGCTTTGGGACAGACCAAGAGACCCAGTACTTC.

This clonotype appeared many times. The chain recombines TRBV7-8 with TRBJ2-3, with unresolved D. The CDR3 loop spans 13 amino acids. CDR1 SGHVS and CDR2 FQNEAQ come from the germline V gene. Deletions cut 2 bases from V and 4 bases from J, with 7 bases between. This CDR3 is CASSLSFSDTQYF. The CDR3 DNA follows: TGTGCCAGCAGCTTATCGTTTTCAGATACGCAGTATTTT.

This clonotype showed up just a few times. The CDR3 reads CASSPLGGPEGYVGQYF. In nucleotides, the CDR3 is TGTGCCAGCAGTCCCTTAGGGGGACCCGAGGGTTACGTAGGGCAGTACTTC. The rearrangement links TRBV28 to TRBJ2-7; a possible D gene is TRBD1 (6 bases). The CDR3 is 17 residues long. CDR1 is MDHEN, CDR2 SYDVKM, per germline. V was trimmed by 5 bases and J by 9 bases, leaving 29 bases between them. The variable domain in full, with the rest retrieved from reference TRBV28 and TRBJ2-7, is DVKVTQSSRYLVKRTGEKVFLECVQDMDHENMFWYRQDPGLGLRLIYFSYDVKMKEKGDIPEGYSVSREKKERFSLILESASTNQTSMYLCASSPLGGPEGYVGQYFGPGTRLTVT.

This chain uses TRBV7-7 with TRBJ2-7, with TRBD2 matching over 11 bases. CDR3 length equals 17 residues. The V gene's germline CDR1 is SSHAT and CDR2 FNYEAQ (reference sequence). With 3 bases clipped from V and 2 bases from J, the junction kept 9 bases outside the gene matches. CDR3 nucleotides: TGTGCCAGCAGCTTTTGGATGAGGACTAGCGGGCCCTACGAGCAGTACTTC. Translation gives CASSFWMRTSGPYEQYF.

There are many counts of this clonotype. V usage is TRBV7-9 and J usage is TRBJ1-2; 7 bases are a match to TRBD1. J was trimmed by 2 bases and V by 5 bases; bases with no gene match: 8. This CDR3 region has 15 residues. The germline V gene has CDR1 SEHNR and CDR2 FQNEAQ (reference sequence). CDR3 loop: CASSTPLGQNYGYTF. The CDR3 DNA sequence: TGTGCCAGCAGCACCCCTCTGGGACAGAACTATGGCTACACCTTC.

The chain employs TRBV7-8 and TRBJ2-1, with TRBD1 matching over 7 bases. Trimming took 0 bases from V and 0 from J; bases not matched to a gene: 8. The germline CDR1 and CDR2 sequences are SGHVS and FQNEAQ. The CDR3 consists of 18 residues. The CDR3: CASSLAPGQASSYNEQFF. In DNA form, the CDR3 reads TGTGCCAGCAGCTTAGCCCCAGGACAGGCGAGCTCCTACAATGAGCAGTTCTTC.

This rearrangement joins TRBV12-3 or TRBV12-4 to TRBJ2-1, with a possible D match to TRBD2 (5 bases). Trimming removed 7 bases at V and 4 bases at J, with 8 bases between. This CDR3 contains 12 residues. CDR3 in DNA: TGTGCCAGCACCCCGGGGTACAATGAGCAGTTCTTC. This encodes CASTPGYNEQFF.

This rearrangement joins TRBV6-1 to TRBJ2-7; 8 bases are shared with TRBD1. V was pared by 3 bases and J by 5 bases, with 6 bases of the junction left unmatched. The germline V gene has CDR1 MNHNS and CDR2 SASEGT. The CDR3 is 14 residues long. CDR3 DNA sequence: TGTGCCAGCAGTGAGACAGGGGTGTTGGACGAGCAGTACTTC. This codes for CASSETGVLDEQYF.

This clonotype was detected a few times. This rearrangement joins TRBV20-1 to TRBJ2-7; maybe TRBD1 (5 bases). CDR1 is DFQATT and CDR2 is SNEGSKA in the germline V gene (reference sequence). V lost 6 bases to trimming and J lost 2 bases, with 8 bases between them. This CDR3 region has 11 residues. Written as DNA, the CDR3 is TGCAGTGCCAGGGCTACCTACGAGCAGTACTTC. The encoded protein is CSARATYEQYF.

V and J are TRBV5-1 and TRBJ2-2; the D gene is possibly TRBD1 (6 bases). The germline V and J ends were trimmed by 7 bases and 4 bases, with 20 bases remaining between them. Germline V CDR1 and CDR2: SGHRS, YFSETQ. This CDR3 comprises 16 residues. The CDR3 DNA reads TGCGCCAGCGACTCAGGGGTCCTCGAACCCACCGGGGAGCTGTTTTTT. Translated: CASDSGVLEPTGELFF.

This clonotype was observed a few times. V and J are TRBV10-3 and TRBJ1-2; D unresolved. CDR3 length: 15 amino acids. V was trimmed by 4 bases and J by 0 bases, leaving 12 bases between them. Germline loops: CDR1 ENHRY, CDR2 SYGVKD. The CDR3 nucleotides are TGTGCCATCAGTGGAGGCGCGGGAGCTAACTATGGCTACACCTTC. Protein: CAISGGAGANYGYTF.

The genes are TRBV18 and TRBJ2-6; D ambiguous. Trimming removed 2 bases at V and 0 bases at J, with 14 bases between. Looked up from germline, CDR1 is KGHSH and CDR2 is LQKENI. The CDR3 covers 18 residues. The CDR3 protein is CASSPSPGGTSGANVLTF. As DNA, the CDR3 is TGTGCCAGCTCACCAAGTCCGGGTGGTACCTCTGGGGCCAACGTCCTGACTTTC.

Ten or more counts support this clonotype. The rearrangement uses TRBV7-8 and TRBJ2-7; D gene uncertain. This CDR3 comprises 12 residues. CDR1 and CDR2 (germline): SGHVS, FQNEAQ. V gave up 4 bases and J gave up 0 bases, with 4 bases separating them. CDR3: CASSSNSYEQYF. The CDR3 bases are TGTGCCAGCAGCTCAAACTCCTACGAGCAGTACTTC.

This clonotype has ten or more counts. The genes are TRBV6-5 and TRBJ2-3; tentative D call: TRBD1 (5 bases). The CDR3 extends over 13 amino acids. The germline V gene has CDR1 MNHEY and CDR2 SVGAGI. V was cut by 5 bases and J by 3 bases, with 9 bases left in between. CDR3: CASSVQETDTQYF. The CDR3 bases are TGTGCCAGCAGTGTACAGGAAACAGATACGCAGTATTTT.

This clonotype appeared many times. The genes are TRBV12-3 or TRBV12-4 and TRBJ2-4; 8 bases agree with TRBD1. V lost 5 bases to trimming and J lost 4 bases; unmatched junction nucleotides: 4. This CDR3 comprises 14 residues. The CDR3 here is CASSPDRAKNIQYF. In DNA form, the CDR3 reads TGTGCCAGCAGTCCGGACAGGGCGAAAAACATTCAGTACTTC.